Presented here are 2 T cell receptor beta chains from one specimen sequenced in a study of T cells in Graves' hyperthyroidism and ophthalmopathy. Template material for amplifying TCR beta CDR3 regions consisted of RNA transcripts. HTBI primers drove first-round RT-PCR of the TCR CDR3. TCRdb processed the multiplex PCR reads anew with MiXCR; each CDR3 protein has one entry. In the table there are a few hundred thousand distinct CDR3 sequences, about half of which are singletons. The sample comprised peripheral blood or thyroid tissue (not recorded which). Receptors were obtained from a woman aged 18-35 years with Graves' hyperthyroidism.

DNA of the CDR3: TGTGCCAGAACGACTAGCGGGAGGGAGACCCAGTACTTC. Protein sequence: CARTTSGRETQYF. This chain joins TRBV2 and TRBJ2-5, with 13 nucleotides matching TRBD2. CDR1 is SNHLY, CDR2 FYNNEI, per germline. Trimming took 9 bases from V and 5 from J; bases not matched to a gene: 3. The CDR3 is 13 amino acids.

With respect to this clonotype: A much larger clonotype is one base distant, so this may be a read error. The CDR3 protein is CASSWDPTSYEQYF. The CDR3 nucleotides read TGCGCCAGCAGCTGGGACCCTACCTCCTACGAGCAGTACTTC. This chain links TRBV5-1 with TRBJ2-7; perhaps D is TRBD1 or TRBD2 (5 bases each). Germline V CDR1 and CDR2: SGHRS, YFSETQ. Trimming removed 3 bases at V and 0 bases at J, with 10 bases between. This CDR3 is 14 amino acids long.